This TCR beta chain was recorded in a study of cytomegalovirus exposure and HLA in healthy donors. Study summary: Within an early data release were 65 million to 90 million unique TCRs drawn from HLA-typed donors.

Germline V gene lookup returns CDR1 MNHEY and CDR2 SVGAGI. The CDR3 extends over 14 amino acids. V was clipped by 0 bases and J by 8 bases; unmatched bases: 3. This clone was seen more than once but under ten times. Its antigen is undetermined. Study-level findings and limits: Clonal expansion, a later analysis showed, was greater in HLA-associated TCR beta chains than in equally common others. In a later analysis, TCR beta V- and J-gene trimming was associated with a missense DCLRE1C variant. Reportedly, fewer N-insertions than the approximately 600-donor mean appeared in an Asian-associated ancestry cluster in a later analysis.

The primer mix had 60 Vbeta and 13 Jbeta primers. The protocol was immunoSEQ multiplex PCR, while the TCRdb copy is restricted to in-frame clones and leaves out a portion. This sample yields approximately 200,000 clones, of which 70% to 80% are seen a single time; approximately 0.22% belongs to the top ten. J is TRBJ2-4 and V is TRBV6-5, with TRBD2 matching over 8 bases. Sequencing was performed on PBMCs. The TCR comes from a girl aged 2-10 years in good health and CMV-seronegative. CDR3 bases: TGTGCCAGCAGTTACTCGGTACTAGCGGACATTCAGTACTTC. Translation gives CASSYSVLADIQYF.